The 6 T cell receptor beta chains reported below all come from one sample, sequenced in a study of technical replicates of blood from four donors. Method: immunoSEQ multiplex PCR; TCRdb's copy keeps in-frame clones and lacks some. The data contain some 76,000 clones, roughly 92% of them singletons. The material sequenced was T cells isolated from PBMCs. The receptors shown here come from a human donor in good health.

The V call is TRBV6-6, the J call TRBJ1-4; D is unresolved. Trimming removed 0 bases at V and 7 bases at J, with 9 bases between. Looked up from germline, CDR1 is MNHNY and CDR2 is SVGAGI (reference sequence). The CDR3 length is 14 residues. This CDR3 reads CASSYSLRPEKLFF. CDR3 in DNA: TGTGCCAGCAGTTACTCACTACGCCCTGAAAAACTGTTTTTT.

The V and J genes are TRBV29-1 and TRBJ2-7; TRBD2 matches at 11 bases. The trim removed 6 bases at V and 4 bases at J, leaving 5 bases unmatched. CDR1 SQVTM and CDR2 ANQGSEA come from the germline V gene. The CDR3 extends over 13 amino acids. CDR3 nucleotides: TGCAGCGTAAGAACTAGCGGGAGTTACGAGCAGTACTTC. Translating it yields CSVRTSGSYEQYF.

The rearrangement uses TRBV7-2 and TRBJ2-2; 13 bases are a match to TRBD2. V shed 5 bases, J shed 7 bases, and the junction held 4 bases outside the gene matches. The CDR3 runs to 15 residues. Germline CDR1 and CDR2: SGHTA and FQGNSA. This chain's CDR3 is CASSGLAGDHGELFF. CDR3 nucleotides: TGTGCCAGCAGCGGACTAGCGGGAGATCACGGGGAGCTGTTTTTT. The whole variable domain, filled in from reference TRBV7-2 and TRBJ2-2, reads GAGVSQSPSNKVTEKGKDVELRCDPISGHTALYWYRQSLGQGLEFLIYFQGNSAPDKSGLPSDRFSAERTGGSVSTLTIQRTQQEDSAVYLCASSGLAGDHGELFFGEGSRLTVL.

The V gene is TRBV9, the J gene TRBJ2-3; D may be TRBD1 (6 bases). Trimming removed 3 bases at V and 2 bases at J, with 13 bases between. The CDR3 has 15 residues. CDR1 and CDR2 (germline): SGDLS, YYNGEE. CDR3 bases: TGTGCCAGCAGCGCGCTTAACAGGGACACAGATACGCAGTATTTT. Translated, it gives CASSALNRDTDTQYF. Full variable domain (remainder filled in from reference TRBV9 and TRBJ2-3): DSGVTQTPKHLITATGQRVTLRCSPRSGDLSVYWYQQSLDQGLQFLIQYYNGEERAKGNILERFSAQQFPDLHSELNLSSLELGDSALYFCASSALNRDTDTQYFGPGTRLTVL.

V and J are TRBV6-1 and TRBJ2-7; TRBD1 matches at 9 bases. This CDR3 has 14 amino acids. Germline values: CDR1 MNHNS, CDR2 SASEGT. The trim removed 5 bases at V and 3 bases at J, leaving 5 bases unmatched. In DNA form, the CDR3 reads TGTGCCAGCAGTTGGGACAGGGCTGACTACGAGCAGTACTTC. Residues: CASSWDRADYEQYF.

The CDR3 loop reads CASSSGSWGSYEQYF. The CDR3 DNA sequence: TGTGCCAGCAGTTCAGGGTCTTGGGGCTCCTACGAGCAGTACTTC. The gene calls are TRBV6-5 and TRBJ2-7; D perhaps matches TRBD1 (5 bases). Trimming removed 4 bases from V and 0 bases from J, with 13 bases in between. In germline, CDR1 is MNHEY, CDR2 SVGAGI. The CDR3 runs to 15 residues.